This T cell receptor beta chain was captured in a study of T-cell memory formation after mild COVID-19. TCRdb redid the calling of the 5' RACE reads with MiXCR, one entry per CDR3 protein. Of some 250,000 distinct CDR3 sequences listed, roughly 18% are singletons. In its sample, this clonotype was seen a few times. The sample comprised PBMCs or a T cell subset sorted from them (not recorded which). This TCR was sampled from a man younger than 35 who had mild COVID-19 (a few samples of this study predate the infection). Cell type and time point are not known.

The CDR3 sequence: CATSATGVFGYNEQFF. The CDR3 DNA reads TGTGCCACCAGCGCTACAGGGGTTTTTGGCTACAATGAGCAGTTCTTC. The rearrangement joins TRBV15 to TRBJ2-1; TRBD1 matches 7 bases. Germline CDR1 and CDR2: LNHNV and YYDKDF (reference sequence). Trimming removed 5 bases from V and 3 bases from J; junction bases left unmatched: 10. This CDR3 has 16 residues.